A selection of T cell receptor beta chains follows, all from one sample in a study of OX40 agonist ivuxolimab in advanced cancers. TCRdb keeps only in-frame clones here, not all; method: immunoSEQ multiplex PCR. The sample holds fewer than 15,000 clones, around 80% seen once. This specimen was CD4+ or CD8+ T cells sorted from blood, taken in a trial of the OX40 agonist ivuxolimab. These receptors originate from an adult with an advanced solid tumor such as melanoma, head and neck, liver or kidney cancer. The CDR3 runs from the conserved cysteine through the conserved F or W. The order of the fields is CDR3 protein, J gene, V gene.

CASRLLAGLTDTQYF,TRBJ2-3,TRBV27
CASSLEVRGRSEAFF,TRBJ1-1,TRBV5-6
CASSPPSSYEQYF,TRBJ2-7,TRBV18
CASSTGNYNEQFF,TRBJ2-1,TRBV9
CASSVSGAPGEQYF,TRBJ2-7,TRBV9
CAIGQGGYEQYF,TRBJ2-7,TRBV28
CASAPGQGDQETQYF,TRBJ2-5,TRBV12-5
CASSVAWDSKPSSYNEQFF,TRBJ2-1,TRBV9
CSTLNTNNEQFF,TRBJ2-1,TRBV29-1
CASSQEPGVNTEAFF,TRBJ1-1,TRBV4-1
CASSPMDSVAGANVLTF,TRBJ2-6,TRBV27
CASSIDLASGAYNEQFF,TRBJ2-1,TRBV19
CASSLPGSEDEQYF,TRBJ2-7,TRBV18
CASSLARGSYNEQFF,TRBJ2-1,TRBV5-1
CASSQIGTSWGYTF,TRBJ1-2,TRBV4-1